One T cell receptor beta chain is described in this entry. The sample is drawn from a study of blood T cell repertoires in COVID-19. The wider study: Italy, Spain and the United States were the sources of the convalescent and acute COVID-19 samples.

The repertoire was sequenced with immunoSEQ multiplex PCR; TCRdb's copy has only in-frame clones and lacks some. The table has about 250,000 clones, roughly 89% seen once. What was sequenced was peripheral blood. This clonotype was sampled from a woman aged 30 to 39 with active or convalescent COVID-19.

The CDR3 DNA reads as TGTGCCAGCACCCCTGCGCAGGGGGGCGGAGAGACCCAGTACTTC. This gives the protein CASTPAQGGGETQYF. This chain joins TRBV7-6 and TRBJ2-5; maybe TRBD1 (7 bases). Trimming shortened V by 7 bases and J by 4 bases, and 19 bases separated the two germline ends. CDR1 and CDR2 (germline): SGHVS, FNYEAQ. The CDR3 has 15 residues.